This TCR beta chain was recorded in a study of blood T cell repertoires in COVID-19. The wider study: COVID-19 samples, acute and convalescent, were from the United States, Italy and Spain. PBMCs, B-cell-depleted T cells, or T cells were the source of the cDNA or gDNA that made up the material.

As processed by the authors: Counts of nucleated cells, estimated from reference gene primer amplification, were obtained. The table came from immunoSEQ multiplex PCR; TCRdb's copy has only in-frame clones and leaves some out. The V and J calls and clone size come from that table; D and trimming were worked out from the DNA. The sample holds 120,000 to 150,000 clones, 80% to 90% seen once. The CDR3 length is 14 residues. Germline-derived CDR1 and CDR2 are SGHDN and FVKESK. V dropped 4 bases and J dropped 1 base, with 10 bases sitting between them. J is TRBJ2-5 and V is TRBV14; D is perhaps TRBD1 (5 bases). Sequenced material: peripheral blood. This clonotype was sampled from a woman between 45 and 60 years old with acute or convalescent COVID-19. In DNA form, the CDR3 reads TGTGCCAGCAGCCTCGCTGGGGCCCAAGAGACCCAGTACTTC. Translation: CASSLAGAQETQYF.